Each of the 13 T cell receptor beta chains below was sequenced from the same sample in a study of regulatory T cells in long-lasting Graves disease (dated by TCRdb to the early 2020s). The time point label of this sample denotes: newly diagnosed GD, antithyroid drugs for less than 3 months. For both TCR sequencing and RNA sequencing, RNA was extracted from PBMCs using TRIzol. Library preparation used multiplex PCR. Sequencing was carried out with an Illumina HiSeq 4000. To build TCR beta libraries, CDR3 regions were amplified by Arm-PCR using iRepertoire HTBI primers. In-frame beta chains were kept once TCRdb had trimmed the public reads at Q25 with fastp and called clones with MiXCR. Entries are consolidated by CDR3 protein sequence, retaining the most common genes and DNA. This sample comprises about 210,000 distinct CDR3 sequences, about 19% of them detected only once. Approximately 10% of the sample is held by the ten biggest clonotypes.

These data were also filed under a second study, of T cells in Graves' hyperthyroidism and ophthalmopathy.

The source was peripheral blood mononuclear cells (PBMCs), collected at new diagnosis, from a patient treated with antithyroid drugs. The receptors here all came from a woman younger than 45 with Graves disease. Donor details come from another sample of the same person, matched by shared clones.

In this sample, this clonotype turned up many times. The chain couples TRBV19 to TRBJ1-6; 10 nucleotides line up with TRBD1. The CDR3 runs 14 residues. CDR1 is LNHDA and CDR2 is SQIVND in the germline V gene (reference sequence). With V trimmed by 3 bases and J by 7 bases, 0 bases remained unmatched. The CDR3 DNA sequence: TGTGCCAGTAGTATGGGACAGGGGAATTCACCCCTCCACTTT. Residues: CASSMGQGNSPLHF.

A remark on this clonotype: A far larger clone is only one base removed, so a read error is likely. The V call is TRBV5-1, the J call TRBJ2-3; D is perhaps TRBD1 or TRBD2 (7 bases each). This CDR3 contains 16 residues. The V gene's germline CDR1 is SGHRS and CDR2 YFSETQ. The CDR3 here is CASRPTSRGTTDTQYF. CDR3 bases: TGTGCCAGCAGACCGACTAGCAGGGGGACTACAGATACGCAGTATTTT.

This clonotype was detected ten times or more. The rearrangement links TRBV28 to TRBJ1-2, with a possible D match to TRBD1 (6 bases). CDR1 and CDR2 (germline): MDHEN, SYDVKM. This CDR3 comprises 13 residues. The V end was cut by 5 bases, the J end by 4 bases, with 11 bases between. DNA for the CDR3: TGTGCCAGCAGTCGGACAGTACTCTATGGCTACACCTTC. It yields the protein CASSRTVLYGYTF.

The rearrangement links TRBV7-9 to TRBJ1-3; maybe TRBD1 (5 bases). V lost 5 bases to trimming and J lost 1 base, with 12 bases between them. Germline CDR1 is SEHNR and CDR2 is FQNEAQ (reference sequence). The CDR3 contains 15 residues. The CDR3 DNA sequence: TGTGCCAGCAGCCCGGGGGAGCTATCTGGAAACACCATATATTTT. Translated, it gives CASSPGELSGNTIYF. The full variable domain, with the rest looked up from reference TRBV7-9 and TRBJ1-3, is DTGVSQNPRHKITKRGQNVTFRCDPISEHNRLYWYRQTLGQGPEFLTYFQNEAQLEKSRLLSDRFSAERPKGSFSTLEIQRTEQGDSAMYLCASSPGELSGNTIYFGEGSWLTVV.

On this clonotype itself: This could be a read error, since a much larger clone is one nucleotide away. This chain's CDR3 is CASSVGMGHTEAFF. The CDR3 DNA is TGTGCCAGCAGTGTTGGGATGGGGCACACTGAAGCTTTCTTT. The J gene is TRBJ1-1, the V gene TRBV6-1, with D perhaps matching TRBD1 (5 bases). The CDR3 consists of 14 residues. The germline V gene has CDR1 MNHNS and CDR2 SASEGT. The ends were cut back, 4 bases at V and 3 bases at J, with 12 bases in the middle.

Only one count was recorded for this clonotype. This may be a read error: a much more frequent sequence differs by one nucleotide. CDR3 region: CSAFWTSTYEQCF. As DNA, the CDR3 is TGCAGTGCTTTCTGGACGTCGACCTACGAGCAGTGCTTC. The chain recombines TRBV20-1 with TRBJ2-7; D call uncertain. Germline-derived CDR1 and CDR2 are DFQATT and SNEGSKA (reference sequence). The length of the CDR3 is 13 residues.

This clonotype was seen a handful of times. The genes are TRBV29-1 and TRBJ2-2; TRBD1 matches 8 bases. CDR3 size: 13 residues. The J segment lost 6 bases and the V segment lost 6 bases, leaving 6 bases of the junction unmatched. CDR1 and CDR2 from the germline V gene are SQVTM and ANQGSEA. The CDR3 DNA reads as TGCAGCGTCGGACTGGACAGGGCCGGGGAGCTGTTTTTT. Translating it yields CSVGLDRAGELFF.

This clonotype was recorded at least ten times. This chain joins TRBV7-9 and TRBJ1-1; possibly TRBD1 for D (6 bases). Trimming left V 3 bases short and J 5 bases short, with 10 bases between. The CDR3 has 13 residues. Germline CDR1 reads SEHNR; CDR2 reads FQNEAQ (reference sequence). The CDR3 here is CASSFQGQTEAFF. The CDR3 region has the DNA TGTGCCAGCAGCTTCCAGGGGCAAACTGAAGCTTTCTTT.

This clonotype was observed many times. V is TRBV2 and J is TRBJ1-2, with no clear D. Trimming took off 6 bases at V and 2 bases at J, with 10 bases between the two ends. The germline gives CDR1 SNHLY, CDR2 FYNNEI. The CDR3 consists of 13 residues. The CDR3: CASSRTGNYGYTF. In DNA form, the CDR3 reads TGTGCCAGCAGCCGGACGGGAAACTATGGCTACACCTTC.

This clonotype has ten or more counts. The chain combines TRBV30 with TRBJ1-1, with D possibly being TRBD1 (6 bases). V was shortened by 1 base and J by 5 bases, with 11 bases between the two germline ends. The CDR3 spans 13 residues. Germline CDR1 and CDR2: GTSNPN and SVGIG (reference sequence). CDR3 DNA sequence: TGTGCCTGGAGTGAACAGGGAGTTACTGAAGCTTTCTTT. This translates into CAWSEQGVTEAFF.

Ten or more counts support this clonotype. CDR3 nucleotides: TGTGCCAGCAGTGACGTGGCGGTAGCGGGGGGTGATACGCAGTATTTT. Translating gives CASSDVAVAGGDTQYF. The chain is built from TRBV2 and TRBJ2-3; 10 nucleotides align to TRBD2. J gave up 6 bases and V 3 bases, and 9 bases lay outside the gene matches. The CDR3 length is 16 residues. Germline V CDR1 and CDR2: SNHLY, FYNNEI.

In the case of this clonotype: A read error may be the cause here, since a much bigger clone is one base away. The CDR3 nucleotides read TGTGCCAGCAGCGCAGCCTACAGGAGCTCCTACGAGCAGTACTTC. Its translation is CASSAAYRSSYEQYF. V usage is TRBV3-1 and J usage is TRBJ2-7, with TRBD1 as a possible D gene (5 bases). The CDR3 has 15 amino acids. Trimming removed 5 bases at V and 0 bases at J, with 14 bases between. CDR1 and CDR2 (germline): LGHDT, YNNKEL (reference sequence).

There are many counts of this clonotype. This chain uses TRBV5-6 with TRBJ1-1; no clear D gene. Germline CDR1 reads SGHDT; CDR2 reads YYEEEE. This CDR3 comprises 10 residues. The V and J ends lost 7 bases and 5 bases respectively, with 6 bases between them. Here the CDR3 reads CASPRTEAFF. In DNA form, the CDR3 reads TGTGCCAGCCCCCGGACTGAAGCTTTCTTT. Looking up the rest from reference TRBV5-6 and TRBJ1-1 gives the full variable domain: DAGVTQSPTHLIKTRGQQVTLRCSPKSGHDTVSWYQQALGQGPQFIFQYYEEEERQRGNFPDRFSGHQFPNYSSELNVNALLLGDSALYLCASPRTEAFFGQGTRLTVV.